This section outlines one T cell receptor (beta chain) sequence together with its context. The CDR3 loop spans 13 amino acids. In germline, CDR1 is LGHNT, CDR2 FRNRAP. The germline V and J ends were trimmed by 6 bases and 5 bases, with 13 bases remaining between them. These data originate in a study of blood T cell repertoires in COVID-19. Study as a whole: Spain, Italy and the United States supplied samples that represented acute and convalescent COVID-19.

The assay was immunoSEQ multiplex PCR, and TCRdb's table has in-frame clones only and misses some. This sample carries a few hundred thousand clones, 65% to 90% of them seen once, and the ten largest clones take about 1.5%. The chain has TRBV12-5 and TRBJ1-1; D perhaps matches TRBD1 (5 bases). Sequencing used peripheral blood. The TCR comes from a woman in her 40s who had recovered from COVID-19. DNA for the CDR3: TGTGCTAGTGGCTTAGGACATGGAACTGAAGCTTTCTTT. Its protein is CASGLGHGTEAFF.